The rows below give T cell receptor beta chains drawn from one sample of a study of identical twins. TCRdb re-derived calls from the 5' RACE reads in MiXCR, one entry per CDR3 protein. This table has about 690,000 distinct CDR3 sequences, 5.5% to 6.5% appearing once. Sample: naive T cells sorted from blood. Receptor source: a man between 18 and 29 years old in good health. CDR3s include the opening cysteine and the closing phenylalanine or tryptophan. The D gene is left open where the match is weak. Clone size is given for some rows only: seen once, a few or many times, or a class if the clone is expanded.

v_gene: TRBV27
d_gene: TRBD1
abundance: many
j_gene: TRBJ2-7
CDR3aa: CASSLGQGSNEQYF
CDR3nt: TGTGCCAGCAGTCTCGGACAGGGGAGTAACGAGCAGTACTTC

v_gene: TRBV6-1
d_gene: TRBD1
abundance: -
j_gene: TRBJ2-4
CDR3aa: CAIYETGATFKNIQYF
CDR3nt: TGTGCCATCTACGAAACAGGGGCTACCTTCAAAAACATTCAGTACTTC

v_gene: TRBV12-3/TRBV12-4
d_gene: -
abundance: many
j_gene: TRBJ1-2
CDR3aa: CASSPSANYGYTF
CDR3nt: TGTGCCAGCAGCCCCTCAGCTAACTATGGCTACACCTTC

v_gene: TRBV5-1
d_gene: TRBD2
abundance: few
j_gene: TRBJ2-3
CDR3aa: CASSLMGTSWSDTQYF
CDR3nt: TGCGCCAGCAGCTTGATGGGGACTAGTTGGTCGGATACGCAGTATTTT

v_gene: TRBV7-7
d_gene: -
abundance: many
j_gene: TRBJ2-3
CDR3aa: CASSLGVQFETDTQYF
CDR3nt: TGTGCCAGCAGCTTAGGAGTCCAGTTTGAGACAGATACGCAGTATTTT

v_gene: TRBV12-3/TRBV12-4
d_gene: TRBD2
abundance: many
j_gene: TRBJ2-1
CDR3aa: CASSLQLAGGKDLFF
CDR3nt: TGTGCCAGCAGTTTACAACTAGCGGGAGGCAAAGACCTGTTCTTC

v_gene: TRBV5-5
d_gene: TRBD2
abundance: -
j_gene: TRBJ2-7
CDR3aa: CASSSLPREGPSYEQYF
CDR3nt: TGTGCCAGCAGCTCCCTCCCTCGGGAGGGCCCGTCCTACGAGCAGTACTTC

v_gene: TRBV29-1
d_gene: TRBD1
abundance: many
j_gene: TRBJ1-2
CDR3aa: CSVGGQSIYGYTF
CDR3nt: TGCAGCGTGGGGGGACAGTCTATCTATGGCTACACCTTC

v_gene: TRBV7-9
d_gene: -
abundance: few
j_gene: TRBJ1-3
CDR3aa: CASSLLNSGNTIYF
CDR3nt: TGTGCCAGCAGCCTCCTCAACTCTGGAAACACCATATATTTT

v_gene: TRBV6-1
d_gene: -
abundance: -
j_gene: TRBJ2-3
CDR3aa: CASIPILQEEGTDTQYF
CDR3nt: TGTGCCAGCATCCCAATACTGCAGGAGGAGGGCACAGATACGCAGTATTTT

v_gene: TRBV6-1
d_gene: -
abundance: -
j_gene: TRBJ2-5
CDR3aa: CASSAHVGVLIETQYF
CDR3nt: TGTGCCAGCAGTGCGCATGTGGGGGTCCTGATAGAGACCCAGTACTTC

v_gene: TRBV7-9
d_gene: -
abundance: few
j_gene: TRBJ2-3
CDR3aa: CASSLYPDRAQYF
CDR3nt: TGTGCCAGCAGCCTCTATCCCGATAGGGCGCAGTATTTT

v_gene: TRBV7-9
d_gene: TRBD1
abundance: -
j_gene: TRBJ2-7
CDR3aa: CATTVTGNEQYF
CDR3nt: TGTGCCACAACCGTGACAGGGAACGAGCAGTACTTC

v_gene: TRBV25-1
d_gene: TRBD1
abundance: few
j_gene: TRBJ2-1
CDR3aa: CASSELGGQVPNEQFF
CDR3nt: TGTGCCAGCAGTGAACTCGGAGGACAGGTCCCCAATGAGCAGTTCTTC

v_gene: TRBV14
d_gene: -
abundance: many
j_gene: TRBJ2-1
CDR3aa: CASSQFGEQFF
CDR3nt: TGTGCCAGCAGCCAGTTCGGTGAGCAGTTCTTC

v_gene: TRBV28
d_gene: -
abundance: -
j_gene: TRBJ2-4
CDR3aa: CASRPGSKNIQYF
CDR3nt: TGTGCCAGCAGGCCCGGGAGCAAAAACATTCAGTACTTC

v_gene: TRBV3-1
d_gene: -
abundance: -
j_gene: TRBJ2-3
CDR3aa: CASSQIRSRNTQYF
CDR3nt: TGTGCCAGCAGCCAAATCCGGAGTAGGAATACGCAGTATTTT

v_gene: TRBV29-1
d_gene: -
abundance: -
j_gene: TRBJ2-1
CDR3aa: CSVSSPRFDEQFF
CDR3nt: TGCAGCGTTAGTTCTCCCCGATTCGATGAGCAGTTCTTC

v_gene: TRBV4-3
d_gene: -
abundance: many
j_gene: TRBJ1-4
CDR3aa: CASSPNREKLFF
CDR3nt: TGCGCCAGCAGCCCCAACCGGGAAAAACTGTTTTTT

v_gene: TRBV20-1
d_gene: -
abundance: many
j_gene: TRBJ1-4
CDR3aa: CSAPGRSEEKLFF
CDR3nt: TGCAGTGCGCCGGGGAGAAGTGAGGAAAAACTGTTTTTT

v_gene: TRBV6-1
d_gene: -
abundance: few
j_gene: TRBJ2-2
CDR3aa: CASMQLNTGELFF
CDR3nt: TGTGCCAGCATGCAGCTGAACACCGGGGAGCTGTTTTTT

v_gene: TRBV5-1
d_gene: TRBD1
abundance: -
j_gene: TRBJ2-5
CDR3aa: CASSGQDKGQGETQYF
CDR3nt: TGCGCCAGCAGCGGGCAGGATAAGGGACAGGGCGAGACCCAGTACTTC

v_gene: TRBV7-3
d_gene: -
abundance: many
j_gene: TRBJ2-3
CDR3aa: CASSDAPSTDTQYF
CDR3nt: TGTGCCAGCTCGGACGCCCCTAGCACAGATACGCAGTATTTT

v_gene: TRBV20-1
d_gene: -
abundance: many
j_gene: TRBJ2-7
CDR3aa: CSASTTRVYEQYF
CDR3nt: TGCAGTGCTAGCACTACCCGTGTCTACGAGCAGTACTTC

v_gene: TRBV5-5
d_gene: TRBD2
abundance: many
j_gene: TRBJ2-2
CDR3aa: CASSRRTSGFANTGELFF
CDR3nt: TGTGCCAGCAGCCGACGGACTAGCGGATTCGCGAACACCGGGGAGCTGTTTTTT

v_gene: TRBV25-1
d_gene: -
abundance: -
j_gene: TRBJ2-7
CDR3aa: CASSGGIGGYEQYF
CDR3nt: TGTGCCAGCAGTGGAGGAATAGGGGGCTACGAGCAGTACTTC

v_gene: TRBV12-3/TRBV12-4
d_gene: -
abundance: many
j_gene: TRBJ2-2
CDR3aa: CATLSRTGNTGELFF
CDR3nt: TGTGCCACCTTGTCGCGGACCGGGAACACCGGGGAGCTGTTTTTT

v_gene: TRBV4-2
d_gene: -
abundance: many
j_gene: TRBJ2-2
CDR3aa: CASSLTIPGGSTGELFF
CDR3nt: TGTGCCAGCAGCCTTACCATTCCGGGGGGCAGCACCGGGGAGCTGTTTTTT

v_gene: TRBV5-1
d_gene: -
abundance: -
j_gene: TRBJ2-5
CDR3aa: CASSGVLTYQETQYF
CDR3nt: TGCGCCAGCAGTGGGGTCCTTACGTACCAAGAGACCCAGTACTTC

v_gene: TRBV20-1
d_gene: -
abundance: many
j_gene: TRBJ1-6
CDR3aa: CSTRRVGNSPLHF
CDR3nt: TGCAGTACTCGCCGGGTGGGCAATTCACCCCTCCACTTT

v_gene: TRBV12-5
d_gene: -
abundance: -
j_gene: TRBJ2-2
CDR3aa: CASGLFTSPNTGELFF
CDR3nt: TGTGCTAGTGGTTTGTTTACGTCCCCGAACACCGGGGAGCTGTTTTTT

v_gene: TRBV11-2
d_gene: -
abundance: few
j_gene: TRBJ2-2
CDR3aa: CASSLIRELFF
CDR3nt: TGTGCCAGCAGCTTAATCAGGGAGCTGTTTTTT

v_gene: TRBV5-1
d_gene: -
abundance: -
j_gene: TRBJ2-3
CDR3aa: CASSLGLAAMGDTQYF
CDR3nt: TGCGCCAGCAGCTTGGGATTAGCGGCGATGGGAGATACGCAGTATTTT

v_gene: TRBV20-1
d_gene: TRBD2
abundance: many
j_gene: TRBJ2-5
CDR3aa: CSARSLAGAPETQYF
CDR3nt: TGCAGTGCTAGATCATTAGCGGGAGCCCCCGAGACCCAGTACTTC

v_gene: TRBV28
d_gene: TRBD1
abundance: many
j_gene: TRBJ1-6
CDR3aa: CASSQGQGSPLHF
CDR3nt: TGTGCCAGCAGTCAGGGACAGGGTTCACCCCTCCACTTT

v_gene: TRBV30
d_gene: -
abundance: few
j_gene: TRBJ1-5
CDR3aa: CAWSSGVGQPQHF
CDR3nt: TGTGCCTGGAGTAGCGGGGTCGGACAGCCCCAGCATTTT

v_gene: TRBV12-3/TRBV12-4
d_gene: -
abundance: many
j_gene: TRBJ1-6
CDR3aa: CASSYAGTIYSPLHF
CDR3nt: TGTGCCAGCTCCTATGCTGGGACGATTTATTCACCCCTCCACTTT

v_gene: TRBV18
d_gene: -
abundance: few
j_gene: TRBJ2-5
CDR3aa: CASSPPRSGHLQETQYF
CDR3nt: TGTGCCAGCTCACCACCGAGAAGCGGGCACCTCCAAGAGACCCAGTACTTC

v_gene: TRBV11-2
d_gene: -
abundance: -
j_gene: TRBJ2-2
CDR3aa: CASQGGPGTGELFF
CDR3nt: TGTGCCAGCCAAGGAGGGCCGGGCACCGGGGAGCTGTTTTTT

v_gene: TRBV7-2
d_gene: TRBD2
abundance: -
j_gene: TRBJ2-1
CDR3aa: CASSLTSGETQFF
CDR3nt: TGTGCCAGCAGCCTGACTAGCGGTGAGACCCAGTTCTTC

v_gene: TRBV19
d_gene: TRBD2
abundance: -
j_gene: TRBJ2-3
CDR3aa: CASSVLAGEVDTQYF
CDR3nt: TGTGCCAGTAGTGTACTAGCGGGAGAGGTAGATACGCAGTATTTT

v_gene: TRBV4-3
d_gene: -
abundance: many
j_gene: TRBJ2-7
CDR3aa: CASSRLGASYEQYF
CDR3nt: TGCGCCAGCAGCCGCCTGGGGGCATCCTACGAGCAGTACTTC

v_gene: TRBV29-1
d_gene: TRBD1
abundance: few
j_gene: TRBJ2-7
CDR3aa: CSVEHGTEEYF
CDR3nt: TGCAGCGTTGAGCACGGGACAGAGGAGTACTTC

v_gene: TRBV15
d_gene: -
abundance: many
j_gene: TRBJ2-1
CDR3aa: CATSRVYRTGNEQFF
CDR3nt: TGTGCCACCAGCAGAGTATATCGGACGGGCAATGAGCAGTTCTTC

v_gene: TRBV12-5
d_gene: -
abundance: once
j_gene: TRBJ1-2
CDR3aa: CASGLGSNIYGYTF
CDR3nt: TGTGCTAGTGGTTTAGGCAGTAATATCTATGGCTACACCTTC

v_gene: TRBV27
d_gene: TRBD1
abundance: few
j_gene: TRBJ1-2
CDR3aa: CASSLGQGAKLSGYTF
CDR3nt: TGTGCCAGCAGCCTCGGACAGGGGGCGAAACTTTCCGGCTACACCTTC

v_gene: TRBV11-2
d_gene: -
abundance: -
j_gene: TRBJ2-7
CDR3aa: CASSLAFRGANEQYF
CDR3nt: TGTGCCAGCAGCTTAGCTTTCAGGGGGGCCAACGAGCAGTACTTC

v_gene: TRBV5-1
d_gene: -
abundance: -
j_gene: TRBJ2-4
CDR3aa: CASSLAPGEHIQYF
CDR3nt: TGCGCCAGCAGCTTGGCCCCAGGGGAGCACATTCAGTACTTC

v_gene: TRBV9
d_gene: TRBD2
abundance: many
j_gene: TRBJ2-5
CDR3aa: CASSPTLAGWGETQYF
CDR3nt: TGTGCCAGCAGCCCTACATTAGCGGGATGGGGGGAGACCCAGTACTTC

v_gene: TRBV7-8
d_gene: -
abundance: many
j_gene: TRBJ1-1
CDR3aa: CASSLNEVTEAFF
CDR3nt: TGTGCCAGCAGTTTAAATGAGGTTACTGAAGCTTTCTTT

v_gene: TRBV6-5
d_gene: -
abundance: many
j_gene: TRBJ1-5
CDR3aa: CASSYDGRDQPQHF
CDR3nt: TGTGCCAGCAGTTACGACGGGAGGGATCAGCCCCAGCATTTT

v_gene: TRBV27
d_gene: TRBD1
abundance: many
j_gene: TRBJ2-5
CDR3aa: CASSYTGTGGETQYF
CDR3nt: TGTGCCAGCAGTTACACTGGGACAGGGGGAGAGACCCAGTACTTC

v_gene: TRBV7-6
d_gene: TRBD2
abundance: many
j_gene: TRBJ2-1
CDR3aa: CASSLRESHNEQFF
CDR3nt: TGTGCCAGCAGCTTGCGGGAGTCCCACAATGAGCAGTTCTTC

v_gene: TRBV11-2
d_gene: TRBD1
abundance: few
j_gene: TRBJ2-4
CDR3aa: CASSPGPGTGGAKNIQYF
CDR3nt: TGTGCCAGCAGCCCCGGTCCCGGGACAGGGGGAGCCAAAAACATTCAGTACTTC

v_gene: TRBV7-6
d_gene: -
abundance: -
j_gene: TRBJ1-1
CDR3aa: CASSLSASMNTEAFF
CDR3nt: TGTGCCAGCAGCTTGTCAGCAAGCATGAACACTGAAGCTTTCTTT

v_gene: TRBV20-1
d_gene: -
abundance: -
j_gene: TRBJ1-1
CDR3aa: CSARAGGAPNTEAFF
CDR3nt: TGCAGTGCTAGAGCTGGGGGGGCGCCGAACACTGAAGCTTTCTTT

v_gene: TRBV12-3/TRBV12-4
d_gene: -
abundance: many
j_gene: TRBJ2-1
CDR3aa: CASSLHGNNEQFF
CDR3nt: TGTGCCAGCAGTTTACATGGTAACAATGAGCAGTTCTTC

v_gene: TRBV23-1
d_gene: TRBD1
abundance: few
j_gene: TRBJ1-1
CDR3aa: CASSPLGTDTEAFF
CDR3nt: TGCGCCAGCAGTCCCCTCGGGACAGACACTGAAGCTTTCTTT

v_gene: TRBV10-3
d_gene: TRBD1
abundance: -
j_gene: TRBJ1-1
CDR3aa: CAISRTGGAGEAFF
CDR3nt: TGTGCCATCAGCAGGACAGGGGGCGCGGGTGAAGCTTTCTTT